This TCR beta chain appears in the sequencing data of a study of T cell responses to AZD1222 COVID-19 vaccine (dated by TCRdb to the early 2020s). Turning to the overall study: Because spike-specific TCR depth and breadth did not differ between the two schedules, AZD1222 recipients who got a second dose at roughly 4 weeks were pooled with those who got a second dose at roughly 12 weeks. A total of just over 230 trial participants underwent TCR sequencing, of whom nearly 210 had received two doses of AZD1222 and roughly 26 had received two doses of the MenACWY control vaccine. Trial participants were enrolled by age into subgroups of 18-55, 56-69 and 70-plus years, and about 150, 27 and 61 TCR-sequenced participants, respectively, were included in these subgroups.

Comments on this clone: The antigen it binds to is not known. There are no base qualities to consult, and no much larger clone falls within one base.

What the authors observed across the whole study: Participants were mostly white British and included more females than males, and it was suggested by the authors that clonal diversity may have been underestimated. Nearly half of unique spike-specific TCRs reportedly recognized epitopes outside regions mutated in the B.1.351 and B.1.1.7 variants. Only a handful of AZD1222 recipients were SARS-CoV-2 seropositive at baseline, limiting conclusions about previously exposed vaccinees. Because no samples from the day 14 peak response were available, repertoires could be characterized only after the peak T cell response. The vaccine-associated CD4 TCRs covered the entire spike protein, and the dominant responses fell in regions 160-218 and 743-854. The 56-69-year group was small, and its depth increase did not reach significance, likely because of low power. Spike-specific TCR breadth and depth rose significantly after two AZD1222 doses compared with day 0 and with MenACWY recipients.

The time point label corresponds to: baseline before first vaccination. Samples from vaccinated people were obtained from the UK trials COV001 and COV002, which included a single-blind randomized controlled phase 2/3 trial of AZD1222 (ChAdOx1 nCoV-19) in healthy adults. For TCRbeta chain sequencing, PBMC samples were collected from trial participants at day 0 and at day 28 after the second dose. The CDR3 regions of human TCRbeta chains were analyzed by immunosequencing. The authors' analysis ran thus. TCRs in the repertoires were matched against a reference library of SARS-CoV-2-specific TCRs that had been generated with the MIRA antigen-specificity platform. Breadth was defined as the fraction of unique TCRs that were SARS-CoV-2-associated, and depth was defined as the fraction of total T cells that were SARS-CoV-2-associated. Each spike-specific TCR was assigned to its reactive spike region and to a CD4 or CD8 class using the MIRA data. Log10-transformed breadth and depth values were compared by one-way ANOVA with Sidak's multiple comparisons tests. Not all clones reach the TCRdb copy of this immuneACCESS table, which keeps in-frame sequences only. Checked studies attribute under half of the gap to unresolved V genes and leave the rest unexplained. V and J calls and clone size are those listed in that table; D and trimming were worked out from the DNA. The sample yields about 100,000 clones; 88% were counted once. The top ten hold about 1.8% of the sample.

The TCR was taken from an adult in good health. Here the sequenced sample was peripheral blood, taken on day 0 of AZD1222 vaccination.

The DNA sequence reads TGTGCCAGCAGTGATCAAGCGGGAGGCGTCAATGAGCAGTTCTTC. Translated, this gives CASSDQAGGVNEQFF. The chain links TRBV2 with TRBJ2-1, and TRBD2 aligns with 9 junction nucleotides. Based on the germline V gene, the CDR1 and CDR2 sequences are SNHLY and FYNNEI. The CDR3 covers 15 residues, taking in both the cysteine and the phenylalanine. Only the CDR3 DNA stays, 45 bases, in frame from base 1. V has 3 bases trimmed and J has 6 bases trimmed; junction bases matching no gene number 6. Where the CDR3 stops, the reference TRBV2 and TRBJ2-1 genes take over; the full variable domain is EPEVTQTPSHQVTQMGQEVILRCVPISNHLYFYWYRQILGQKVEFLVSFYNNEISEKSEIFDDQFSVERPDGSNFTLKIRSTKLEDSAMYFCASSDQAGGVNEQFFGPGTRLTVL.